This note documents a single T cell receptor beta chain sequence. Its antigen is not known. The data originate from a study of blood T cells in healthy people across ages. A sample-barcoded 5' primer and a J-beta primer mix were used in a second PCR of roughly 6 to 11 cycles. A single record per CDR3 protein comes from TCRdb applying MiXCR to the 5' RACE reads. Of about 1,500,000 distinct CDR3 sequences listed, about 43% are singletons. Regarding the study as a whole: Using unsorted PBMCs precluded a conclusive naive versus antigen-experienced comparison.

Germline values: CDR1 MNHEY, CDR2 SVGEGT. V shed 6 bases and J shed 0 bases, with 14 bases lying between them. The CDR3 loop spans 15 amino acids. The V call is TRBV6-2 or TRBV6-3, the J call TRBJ1-2; a possible D gene is TRBD1 (6 bases). The clonotype originates from a woman aged 18-29 years in good health. Source material: blood. CDR3 region: CASSSRQAANYGYTF. Written as DNA, the CDR3 is TGTGCCAGCAGCTCCCGACAGGCAGCTAACTATGGCTACACCTTC.